The clone carrying this T cell receptor (beta chain) was seen once. Its antigen is not identified. 13 Jbeta primers and 60 Vbeta primers were used for the PCR. Generated by immunoSEQ multiplex PCR, the TCRdb table keeps only in-frame clones and is missing some. This table holds roughly 160,000 clones, roughly 80% found once. This CDR3 spans 15 amino acids. The germline gives CDR1 MDHEN, CDR2 SYDVKM. Losses at the gene ends were 5 bases for V and 4 bases for J; bases not matched to a gene: 8. The sample is drawn from a study of cytomegalovirus exposure and HLA in healthy donors. Study conclusions and caveats: The sole available immune exposure information was CMV serostatus. Using a false discovery rate of 0.05, a later analysis showed that approximately 17,000 TCR beta sequences were associated with HLA alleles. Cytomegalovirus association was assigned to approximately 160 TCR beta chains. Later findings reportedly placed an Asian-associated ancestry cluster below the approximately 670-donor mean for N-insertions.

The receptor was derived from a man aged 40-49 years in good health and CMV-seronegative. V gene TRBV28 combines with J gene TRBJ1-5; 7 nucleotides line up with TRBD1. Material: PBMCs. The CDR3 loop reads CASSTPDRANQPQHF. In DNA form, the CDR3 reads TGTGCCAGCAGTACTCCCGACAGGGCTAATCAGCCCCAGCATTTT.